The 19 T cell receptor beta chains given below trace back to one sample, sequenced in a study of cytomegalovirus exposure and HLA in healthy donors. Primers for the PCR totalled 60 Vbeta and 13 Jbeta. Assay: immunoSEQ multiplex PCR; the TCRdb copy retains only in-frame clones and omits some. The data show around 250,000 clones, about nine tenths seen once. Sequencing used PBMCs. The source is a girl aged 2 to 10 in good health and CMV-seronegative.

The genes are TRBV11-2 and TRBJ2-5; no definite D call. Germline assignment: CDR1 SGHAT and CDR2 FQNNGV. Trimming pared 1 base from V and 6 bases from J, leaving 6 bases between. This CDR3 is built from 12 residues. DNA for the CDR3: TGTGCCAGCAGCTTAGTATCTCAGACCCAGTACTTC. It translates to CASSLVSQTQYF.

The chain recombines TRBV7-6 with TRBJ2-1; the match to TRBD2 covers 9 bases. Germline CDR1 reads SGHVS; CDR2 reads FNYEAQ. The CDR3 runs 16 residues. J lost 5 bases, V lost 5 bases, and 10 bases had no gene match. In DNA form, the CDR3 reads TGTGCCAGCAGCCCCTTCCTCCAGCGGGGGGACAATGAGCAGTTCTTC. Translating it yields CASSPFLQRGDNEQFF.

The chain is built from TRBV2 and TRBJ1-2, with D perhaps TRBD1 (6 bases). The CDR3 runs to 16 residues. Between the trimmed V and J ends, which lost 9 bases and 5 bases, there was a span of 25 bases. From germline, CDR1 is SNHLY and CDR2 FYNNEI. CDR3 sequence: CARRESGGRGAYGYTF. The CDR3 region has the DNA TGTGCCAGAAGAGAGAGCGGGGGCCGTGGGGCTTATGGCTACACCTTC.

This clone was seen a few times. The chain couples TRBV12-5 to TRBJ1-5; D uncertain. The CDR3 runs 13 residues. V was trimmed by 3 bases and J by 8 bases, leaving 11 bases between them. Germline-derived CDR1 and CDR2 are LGHNT and FRNRAP. Here the CDR3 reads CASGLFPGEPQHF. CDR3 bases: TGTGCTAGTGGTTTATTCCCCGGGGAGCCCCAGCATTTT. Based on the CDR3 plus reference TRBV12-5 and TRBJ1-5, the full variable domain is DARVTQTPRHKVTEMGQEVTMRCQPILGHNTVFWYRQTMMQGLELLAYFRNRAPLDDSGMPKDRFSAEMPDATLATLKIQPSEPRDSAVYFCASGLFPGEPQHFGDGTRLSIL.

This rearrangement joins TRBV6-5 to TRBJ1-6, with 7 bases that match TRBD1. Germline CDR1 MNHEY, CDR2 SVGAGI. Germline trimming cut 0 bases from V and 6 bases from J; bases unmatched to any gene: 5. The CDR3 is made up of 16 amino acids. CDR3 residues: CASSYSTGRLNSPLHF. DNA for the CDR3: TGTGCCAGCAGTTACTCGACAGGGCGGCTTAATTCACCCCTCCACTTT.

The V gene is TRBV5-6, the J gene TRBJ2-7; TRBD1 might be the D (6 bases). V shed 4 bases and J shed 3 bases, with 17 bases lying between them. Germline V gene data show CDR1 as SGHDT and CDR2 as YYEEEE. The CDR3 is 15 amino acids. CDR3 coding DNA: TGTGCCAGCAGCCGCCCGGGTTTAGGGGGCTACGAGCAGTACTTC. It codes for CASSRPGLGGYEQYF.

The V gene is TRBV10-3, the J gene TRBJ2-3; 9 nucleotides match TRBD2. Germline CDR1 ENHRY, CDR2 SYGVKD. V lost 7 bases, J lost 0 bases, and 14 bases stayed unmatched. The length of the CDR3 is 18 residues. The CDR3 spells CAIKPAAGGRESTDTQYF. CDR3 nucleotide sequence: TGTGCCATCAAACCCGCAGCGGGGGGAAGAGAAAGCACAGATACGCAGTATTTT.

This chain links TRBV2 with TRBJ2-7; D is perhaps TRBD1 (5 bases). The V gene's germline CDR1 is SNHLY and CDR2 FYNNEI. The CDR3 contains 14 residues. Trimming stripped 7 bases from V and 2 bases from J, with 15 bases between. The CDR3 DNA sequence: TGTGCCAGCATCCAAGGGGCCCTTCCCTACGAGCAGTACTTC. Its translation is CASIQGALPYEQYF.

The chain links TRBV5-8 to TRBJ2-1; 7 bases are a match to TRBD2. The CDR3 is 15 residues long. In germline, CDR1 is SGHTS, CDR2 YDEGEE. J lost 2 bases, V lost 0 bases, and 2 bases had no gene match. The CDR3 loop reads CASSLAGRTYNEQFF. The DNA for the CDR3 is TGTGCCAGCAGCTTGGCCGGGAGGACCTACAATGAGCAGTTCTTC. The variable domain in full, completed from reference TRBV5-8 and TRBJ2-1, reads EAGVTQSPTHLIKTRGQQATLRCSPISGHTSVYWYQQALGLGLQFLLWYDEGEERNRGNFPPRFSGRQFPNYSSELNVNALELEDSALYLCASSLAGRTYNEQFFGPGTRLTVL.

J is TRBJ1-2 and V is TRBV10-3; weak D call: TRBD1 (5 bases). This CDR3 contains 15 residues. V lost 0 bases to trimming and J lost 4 bases, with 12 bases between them. The germline V gene has CDR1 ENHRY and CDR2 SYGVKD. The CDR3 reads CAISESNPDSYGYTF. The CDR3 region has the DNA TGTGCCATCAGTGAGTCGAATCCCGACAGCTATGGCTACACCTTC.

The V and J genes are TRBV9 and TRBJ2-3, with D possibly matching TRBD2 (6 bases). This CDR3 has 13 amino acids. Germline V lookup: CDR1 SGDLS, CDR2 YYNGEE. V lost 0 bases and J 7 bases, leaving 9 bases between the germline ends. CDR3 loop: CASSVVGGNTQYF. The CDR3 DNA follows: TGTGCCAGCAGCGTAGTTGGGGGGAATACGCAGTATTTT. The whole variable domain, filled in from reference TRBV9 and TRBJ2-3, reads DSGVTQTPKHLITATGQRVTLRCSPRSGDLSVYWYQQSLDQGLQFLIQYYNGEERAKGNILERFSAQQFPDLHSELNLSSLELGDSALYFCASSVVGGNTQYFGPGTRLTVL.

The chain uses TRBV10-3 and TRBJ2-1; 12 bases align to TRBD2. Germline V gene lookup returns CDR1 ENHRY and CDR2 SYGVKD. Unmatched junction bases numbered 8, after V lost 7 bases and J lost 4 bases. This CDR3 spans 16 amino acids. For the CDR3, the DNA is TGTGCCATCAACCTAGGGGGGACTAGCGGGTACAATGAGCAGTTCTTC. Translated, it gives CAINLGGTSGYNEQFF.

The V call is TRBV6-5, the J call TRBJ2-5, with D possibly matching TRBD1 (6 bases). This CDR3 spans 13 amino acids. V was shortened by 6 bases and J by 4 bases, with 12 bases between the two germline ends. CDR1 and CDR2 (germline): MNHEY, SVGAGI. CDR3 residues: CASRLQGRETQYF. Here the CDR3 DNA reads TGTGCCAGCAGACTACAGGGACGAGAGACCCAGTACTTC.

The CDR3 spells CASSPNRLLNTEAFF. The DNA for the CDR3 is TGTGCCAGCAGTCCCAACAGGCTTCTGAACACTGAAGCTTTCTTT. This chain links TRBV28 with TRBJ1-1; D possibly corresponds to TRBD1 (5 bases). CDR3 length equals 15 residues. CDR1 is MDHEN, CDR2 SYDVKM, per germline. Trimming took 5 bases from V and 0 from J, leaving 13 bases between them.

The chain uses TRBV7-9 and TRBJ2-1, with a tentative D call TRBD1 (6 bases). Looked up from germline, CDR1 is SEHNR and CDR2 is FQNEAQ (reference sequence). The CDR3 runs 16 residues. V was pared by 6 bases and J by 7 bases, with 22 bases between. The CDR3 is CASRGAQPYPLNEQFF. The CDR3 DNA follows: TGTGCCAGCAGGGGGGCACAGCCTTACCCACTAAATGAGCAGTTCTTC. Supplemented by reference TRBV7-9 and TRBJ2-1, the full variable domain reads DTGVSQNPRHKITKRGQNVTFRCDPISEHNRLYWYRQTLGQGPEFLTYFQNEAQLEKSRLLSDRFSAERPKGSFSTLEIQRTEQGDSAMYLCASRGAQPYPLNEQFFGPGTRLTVL.

This sequence joins TRBV29-1 and TRBJ2-1; 7 positions agree with TRBD2. Trimming at V came to 1 base and at J to 1 base, leaving 1 base not matched to a gene. CDR3 length: 14 residues. Germline-derived CDR1 and CDR2 are SQVTM and ANQGSEA. The CDR3 here is CSVEGRGSYNEQFF. The DNA for the CDR3 is TGCAGCGTTGAAGGGCGGGGGTCCTACAATGAGCAGTTCTTC.

The chain employs TRBV6-5 and TRBJ2-1, with 13 bases identical to TRBD2. V lost 2 bases to trimming and J lost 12 bases; unmatched junction nucleotides: 10. In germline, CDR1 is MNHEY, CDR2 SVGAGI. This CDR3 region has 16 residues. This chain's CDR3 is CASSYTSGRALGGQFF. For the CDR3, the DNA is TGTGCCAGCAGTTACACTAGCGGGAGGGCCCTTGGGGGGCAGTTCTTC.

This clone was observed once. The rearrangement uses TRBV11-2 and TRBJ1-2; 7 bases align to TRBD1. The CDR3 runs 13 residues. After removal of 6 bases from V and 7 bases from J, the junction contained 8 bases not matched to a gene. Germline CDR1 and CDR2: SGHAT and FQNNGV. In nucleotides, the CDR3 is TGTGCCAGCAGGCAGACAGGGTTAGGTGGCTACACCTTC. It yields the protein CASRQTGLGGYTF.

V and J are TRBV25-1 and TRBJ2-7, with D unresolved. This CDR3 comprises 13 residues. Germline V lookup: CDR1 MGHDK, CDR2 SYGVNS. The V gene lost 1 base and the J gene lost 2 bases, with 6 bases spanning the gap. CDR3 loop: CASSESAAYEQYF. The CDR3 nucleotides are TGTGCCAGCAGTGAATCTGCAGCCTACGAGCAGTACTTC.